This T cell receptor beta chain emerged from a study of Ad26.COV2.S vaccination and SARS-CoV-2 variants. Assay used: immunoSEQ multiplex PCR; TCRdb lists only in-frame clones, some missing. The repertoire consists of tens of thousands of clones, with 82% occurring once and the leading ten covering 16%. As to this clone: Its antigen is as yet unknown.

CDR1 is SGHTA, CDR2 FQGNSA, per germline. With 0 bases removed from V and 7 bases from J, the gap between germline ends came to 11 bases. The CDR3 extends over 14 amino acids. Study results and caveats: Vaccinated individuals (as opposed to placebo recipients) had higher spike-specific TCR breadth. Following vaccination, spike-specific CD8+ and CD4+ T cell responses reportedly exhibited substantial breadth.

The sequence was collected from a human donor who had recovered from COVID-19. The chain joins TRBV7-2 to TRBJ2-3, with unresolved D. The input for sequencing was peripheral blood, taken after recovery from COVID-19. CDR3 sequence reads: CASSLARAQNTQYF. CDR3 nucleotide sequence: TGTGCCAGCAGCTTAGCCCGGGCTCAGAATACGCAGTATTTT. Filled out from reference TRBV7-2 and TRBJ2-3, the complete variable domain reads GAGVSQSPSNKVTEKGKDVELRCDPISGHTALYWYRQSLGQGLEFLIYFQGNSAPDKSGLPSDRFSAERTGGSVSTLTIQRTQQEDSAVYLCASSLARAQNTQYFGPGTRLTVL.